The subject of this entry is one TCR beta chain. Seattle patient enrollment occurred during active infection, with longitudinal follow-up thereafter. Per the authors' pipeline: Reference gene primer amplification in the assay estimated nucleated cell counts. Repertoires were generated with immunoSEQ multiplex PCR, while TCRdb's copy carries only in-frame clones and drops some. V, J and clone size reflect that table, while D and trimming were determined from the DNA. The profile covers hundreds of thousands of clones, with about 86% appearing a single time and around 14% taken by the ten largest. This sample stems from a study of blood T cell repertoires in COVID-19. Overall study: Donors in the United States, Italy and Spain gave samples during acute or convalescent COVID-19. From T cells, B-cell-depleted T cells, or PBMCs came the material, which was cDNA or gDNA.

This CDR3 region has 13 residues. With 6 bases removed from V and 8 bases from J, the gap between germline ends came to 13 bases. Germline lookup yields CDR1 LNHDA and CDR2 SQIVND (reference sequence). The sample comprised peripheral blood. The origin of this receptor is a woman in her 70s with COVID-19, enrolled during active disease. The V gene is TRBV19, the J gene TRBJ2-2; the D gene is possibly TRBD1 (5 bases). This CDR3 is CASRSGSQGELFF. In DNA form, the CDR3 reads TGTGCCAGTAGGTCAGGGTCCCAGGGGGAGCTGTTTTTT.